Listed here are 19 T cell receptor beta chains from one sample, sequenced in a study of control samples from healthy donors and cancer patients. Profiled with immunoSEQ multiplex PCR; TCRdb holds only in-frame clones, not every one. Among around 99,000 clones, approximately 90% were seen once, and the ten largest hold approximately 15%. Sequencing input: blood. Receptors were obtained from a woman aged 45-60 years in good health.

This chain joins TRBV7-2 and TRBJ2-2; perhaps TRBD1 as D (5 bases). CDR1 SGHTA and CDR2 FQGNSA come from the germline V gene. CDR3 size: 16 residues. V shed 2 bases and J shed 0 bases, with 10 bases lying between them. CDR3 residues: CASSLLGASNTGELFF. DNA of the CDR3: TGTGCCAGCAGCTTATTAGGGGCGTCGAACACCGGGGAGCTGTTTTTT.

About this clone itself: The sample has other DNA sequences that encode this CDR3 too. The chain joins TRBV6-5 to TRBJ2-5, with a possible D match to TRBD2 (6 bases). This CDR3 comprises 14 residues. CDR1 is MNHEY, CDR2 SVGAGI, per germline. V lost 11 bases to trimming and J lost 2 bases, with 18 bases between them. The CDR3 region is CAARRSGVQETQYF. CDR3 in DNA: TGTGCCGCCCGGCGCTCGGGGGTTCAAGAGACCCAGTACTTC.

The rearrangement joins TRBV6-5 to TRBJ2-5; D may be TRBD1 or TRBD2 (5 bases each). With 6 bases removed from V and 5 bases from J, the gap between germline ends came to 13 bases. The CDR3 sequence is 13 residues long. The germline V gene has CDR1 MNHEY and CDR2 SVGAGI. The CDR3 loop is CASRMRGRETQYF. In nucleotides, the CDR3 is TGTGCCAGCAGAATGAGGGGTCGGGAGACCCAGTACTTC.

This chain links TRBV3-1 (or the pseudogene TRBV3-2) with TRBJ1-3; D gene uncertain. Germline V CDR1 and CDR2: LGHDT, YNNKEL (reference sequence). Trimming pared 1 base from V and 0 bases from J, leaving 1 base between. The CDR3 totals 13 residues. CDR3 in amino acids: CASSQGSGNTIYF. DNA for the CDR3: TGTGCCAGCAGCCAAGGCTCTGGAAACACCATATATTTT.

This clone was recorded only once. J is TRBJ1-4 and V is TRBV7-2; no definite D call. Trimming pared 4 bases from V and 2 bases from J, leaving 14 bases between. The germline gives CDR1 SGHTA, CDR2 FQGNSA. The CDR3 consists of 16 residues. This CDR3 reads CASSSSRRATNEKLFF. CDR3 in DNA: TGTGCCAGCAGCTCCTCACGGCGGGCGACTAATGAAAAACTGTTTTTT. Based on the CDR3 plus reference TRBV7-2 and TRBJ1-4, the full variable domain is GAGVSQSPSNKVTEKGKDVELRCDPISGHTALYWYRQSLGQGLEFLIYFQGNSAPDKSGLPSDRFSAERTGGSVSTLTIQRTQQEDSAVYLCASSSSRRATNEKLFFGSGTQLSVL.

This chain connects TRBV7-3 to TRBJ2-2, with D perhaps given as TRBD1 or TRBD2 (5 bases each). Trimming stripped 4 bases from V and 5 bases from J, with 11 bases between. Germline V gene lookup returns CDR1 SGHTA and CDR2 FQGTGA. The CDR3 is made up of 14 amino acids. CDR3 nucleotide sequence: TGTGCCAGCAGCTACGGGACGGCAACCGGGGAGCTGTTTTTT. This gives the protein CASSYGTATGELFF.

The gene calls are TRBV29-1 and TRBJ2-2; D uncertain. CDR1 is SQVTM and CDR2 is ANQGSEA in the germline V gene. The CDR3 has 13 residues. The V end lost 6 bases, the J end lost 6 bases, and 14 bases lay between the germline ends. CDR3: CSVRGTAPGELFF. The CDR3 bases are TGCAGCGTGCGCGGCACGGCCCCCGGGGAGCTGTTTTTT.

The chain has TRBV27 and TRBJ1-1; 8 bases match TRBD1. Germline V gene data show CDR1 as MNHEY and CDR2 as SMNVEV (reference sequence). V lost 4 bases to trimming and J lost 0 bases; unmatched junction nucleotides: 7. The length of the CDR3 is 16 residues. The CDR3: CASSSAADRVNTEAFF. The CDR3 DNA follows: TGTGCCAGCAGTTCGGCCGCGGACAGGGTGAACACTGAAGCTTTCTTT.

This chain connects TRBV18 to TRBJ2-5, with 11 bases fitting TRBD2. Germline V gene lookup returns CDR1 KGHSH and CDR2 LQKENI. The V and J ends lost 1 base and 5 bases, in that order; junction bases with no gene match: 6. CDR3 length equals 16 residues. Here the CDR3 DNA reads TGTGCCAGCTCACCACTCCTAGCGGGGGGCCAGGAGACCCAGTACTTC. This sequence encodes CASSPLLAGGQETQYF.

The chain is built from TRBV7-9 and TRBJ1-1, with D tentatively TRBD1 (6 bases). The germline gives CDR1 SEHNR, CDR2 FQNEAQ (reference sequence). V lost 5 bases and J 0 bases, leaving 13 bases between the germline ends. The CDR3 is made up of 15 amino acids. The CDR3 spells CASSLQGGVNTEAFF. CDR3 bases: TGTGCCAGCAGCCTACAGGGCGGGGTGAACACTGAAGCTTTCTTT.

The CDR3 loop reads CASSYGGQLNSYEQYV. The CDR3 DNA reads TGTGCCAGCAGTTACGGGGGACAGCTAAATTCCTACGAGCAGTACGTC. This chain joins TRBV6-2 or TRBV6-3 and TRBJ2-7, with 7 positions matching TRBD1. Germline V gives CDR1 MNHEY, CDR2 SVGEGT. This CDR3 spans 16 amino acids. Losses at the gene ends were 2 bases for V and 1 base for J; bases not matched to a gene: 8.

The chain uses TRBV12-3 or TRBV12-4 and TRBJ1-3, with D unclear. V was cut by 2 bases and J by 4 bases, with 3 bases left in between. CDR3 length: 12 amino acids. In DNA form, the CDR3 reads TGTGCCAGCAGTTTATGGGGAAACACCATATATTTT. It translates to CASSLWGNTIYF.

The rearrangement links TRBV27 to TRBJ2-3, with TRBD1 identical over 7 bases. Per the germline V gene, CDR1 is MNHEY and CDR2 is SMNVEV (reference sequence). This CDR3 spans 15 amino acids. Trimming at V came to 8 bases and at J to 6 bases, leaving 14 bases not matched to a gene. CDR3 residues: CASRSWTGAFDTQYF. The CDR3 coding sequence is TGTGCCAGCCGCTCTTGGACAGGAGCTTTTGATACGCAGTATTTT.

This chain uses TRBV12-3 or TRBV12-4 with TRBJ2-5, with D possibly TRBD2 on 5 matching bases. This CDR3 has 13 amino acids. The ends were cut back, 1 base at V and 5 bases at J, with 8 bases in the middle. This chain's CDR3 is CASSLGELETQYF. DNA of the CDR3: TGTGCCAGCAGTTTAGGGGAGTTGGAGACCCAGTACTTC.

The J gene is TRBJ1-3, the V gene TRBV7-2, with a tentative D call TRBD1 (5 bases). The CDR3 length is 13 residues. Germline V CDR1 and CDR2: SGHTA, FQGNSA. The V and J ends lost 2 bases and 7 bases respectively, with 9 bases between them. The CDR3 region is CASSLWDFNTIYF. CDR3 DNA: TGTGCCAGCAGCTTATGGGACTTCAACACCATATATTTT.

This clone has only one observation. V is TRBV30 and J is TRBJ2-7, with 8 positions matching TRBD2. Per germline, CDR1 GTSNPN and CDR2 SVGIG (reference sequence). Germline trimming cut 4 bases from V and 3 bases from J; bases unmatched to any gene: 8. CDR3 length: 14 amino acids. The CDR3 coding sequence is TGTGCCTGGACCCCAGTACGGGGGGGCTACGAGCAGTACTTC. It specifies CAWTPVRGGYEQYF.

This clone was seen only once. This rearrangement joins TRBV6-2 or TRBV6-3 to TRBJ1-2; TRBD1 agrees at 8 bases. J was trimmed by 8 bases and V by 6 bases; bases with no gene match: 17. CDR3 length equals 16 residues. CDR1 and CDR2 from the germline V gene are MNHEY and SVGEGT. The CDR3 DNA reads TGTGCCAGCAGCCCTACCGACAGGGGTAATTTTCGGGGCTACACCTTC. Amino acids: CASSPTDRGNFRGYTF.

V gene TRBV5-6 combines with J gene TRBJ2-7; 11 bases agree with TRBD2. The V gene end was trimmed by 5 bases and the J gene end by 3 bases; junction bases not matched to a gene: 16. The V gene's germline CDR1 is SGHDT and CDR2 YYEEEE. CDR3 length equals 18 residues. The CDR3, as DNA: TGTGCCAGCAGACCAAGGGGCGCGGGGCTAGCGGGGGGCTACGAGCAGTACGTC. Translating gives CASRPRGAGLAGGYEQYV.

In its sample, this clone was seen once. The chain recombines TRBV25-1 with TRBJ2-7, with a weak D call TRBD1 (6 bases). The V end was cut by 10 bases, the J end by 7 bases, with 17 bases between. The CDR3 has 12 amino acids. Germline-derived CDR1 and CDR2 are MGHDK and SYGVNS. Written as DNA, the CDR3 is TGTGCCACCGTCCAGGGGTTGGGGGAGCAGTACTTC. Its protein is CATVQGLGEQYF.